Below, one T cell receptor beta chain is given with its context. What it binds is unknown. Second doses at about 4 or about 12 weeks were pooled. The CDR3 consists of 13 residues. Germline CDR1 LNHDA, CDR2 SQIVND (reference sequence). V was cut by 3 bases and J by 8 bases, with 11 bases left in between. The data were obtained in a study of T cell responses to AZD1222 COVID-19 vaccine. Study-level points and caveats: Along spike, vaccine-associated CD4 TCRs were found throughout, with dominance at 160-218 and 743-854. In all cases, repertoires were sampled only after the peak T cell response. Donors were largely white British and mainly female; clonal diversity was possibly underestimated.

The table came from immunoSEQ multiplex PCR; TCRdb's copy has only in-frame clones and leaves some out. Of 30,000 to 35,000 clones in the sample, about 80% were seen once. This chain links TRBV19 with TRBJ2-1; the D is unclear. Sequenced material: peripheral blood, taken 28 days after the second AZD1222 dose. The origin of this receptor is an adult who received the AZD1222 COVID-19 vaccine. In DNA form, the CDR3 reads TGTGCCAGTAGTATGGTGGGCCTGTATGAGCAGTTCTTC. Translated: CASSMVGLYEQFF.